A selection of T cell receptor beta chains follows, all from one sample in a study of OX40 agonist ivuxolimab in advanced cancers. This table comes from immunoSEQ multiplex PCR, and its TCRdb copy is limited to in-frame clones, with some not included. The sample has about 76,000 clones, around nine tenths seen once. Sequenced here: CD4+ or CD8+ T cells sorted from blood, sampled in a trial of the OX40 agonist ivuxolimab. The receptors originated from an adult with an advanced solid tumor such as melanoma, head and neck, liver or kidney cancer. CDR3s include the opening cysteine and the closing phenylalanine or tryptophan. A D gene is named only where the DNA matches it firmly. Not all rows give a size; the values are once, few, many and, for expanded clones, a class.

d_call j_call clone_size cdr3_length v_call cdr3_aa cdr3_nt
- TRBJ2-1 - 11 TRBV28 CASSLSDEQFF TGTGCCAGCAGCTTATCGGATGAGCAGTTCTTC
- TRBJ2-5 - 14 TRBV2 CASSIRGPQETQYF TGTGCCAGCAGTATCCGGGGGCCCCAAGAGACCCAGTACTTC
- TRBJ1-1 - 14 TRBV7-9 CASSLNKGDTEAFF TGTGCCAGCAGCCTAAATAAGGGAGACACTGAAGCTTTCTTT
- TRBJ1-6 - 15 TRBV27 CASSLSNLYNSPLHF TGTGCCAGCAGTTTATCCAACTTGTATAATTCACCCCTCCACTTT
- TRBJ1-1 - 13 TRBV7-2 CASGSQGDTEAFF TGTGCCAGCGGGTCGCAGGGTGACACTGAAGCTTTCTTT
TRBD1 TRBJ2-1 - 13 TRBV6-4 CASSGDRYNEQFF TGTGCCAGCAGTGGGGACAGATACAATGAGCAGTTCTTC
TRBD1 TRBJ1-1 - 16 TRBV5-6 CASSRQGRDMNTEAFF TGTGCCAGCAGCCGACAGGGGCGGGACATGAACACTGAAGCTTTCTTT
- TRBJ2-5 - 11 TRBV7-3 CASSEEETQYF TGTGCCAGCAGCGAAGAAGAGACCCAGTACTTC
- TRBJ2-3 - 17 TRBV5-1 CASSLEGHGVPTDTQYF TGCGCCAGCAGCTTGGAGGGACACGGAGTACCCACAGATACGCAGTATTTT
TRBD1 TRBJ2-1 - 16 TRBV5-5 CASSPYPGQGFNEQFF TGTGCCAGCAGCCCTTACCCGGGACAGGGCTTTAATGAGCAGTTCTTC
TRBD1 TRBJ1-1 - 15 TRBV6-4 CASSDSAGGGTEAFF TGTGCCAGCAGTGACTCGGCAGGGGGAGGCACTGAAGCTTTCTTT
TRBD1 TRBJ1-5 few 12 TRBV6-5 CASSTQGEAQHF TGTGCCAGCAGTACACAGGGGGAGGCCCAGCATTTT
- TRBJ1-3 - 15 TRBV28 CASMIGVHSGNTIYF TGTGCCAGCATGATCGGGGTCCACTCTGGAAACACCATATATTTT
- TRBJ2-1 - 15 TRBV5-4 CASSPGQLKNNEQFF TGTGCCAGCAGCCCTGGACAGCTCAAAAACAATGAGCAGTTCTTC
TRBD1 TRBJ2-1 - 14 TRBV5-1 CASSPGQEYNEQFF TGCGCCAGCAGCCCGGGACAGGAGTACAATGAGCAGTTCTTC
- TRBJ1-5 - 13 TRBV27 CASSLGQDQPQHF TGTGCCAGCAGTTTAGGGCAGGATCAGCCCCAGCATTTT
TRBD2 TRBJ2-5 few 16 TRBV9 CASSPESRTRQETQYF TGTGCCAGCAGCCCGGAGAGTAGGACTAGACAAGAGACCCAGTACTTC
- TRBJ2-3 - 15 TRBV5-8 CASSLVGADTDTQYF TGTGCCAGCAGCTTGGTTGGGGCCGACACAGATACGCAGTATTTT
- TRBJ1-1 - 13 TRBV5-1 CASKAGQNTEAFF TGCGCCAGCAAGGCCGGGCAGAACACTGAAGCTTTCTTT
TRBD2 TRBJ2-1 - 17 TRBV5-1 CASSFGTSGGGYNEQFF TGCGCCAGCAGCTTTGGGACTAGCGGGGGAGGCTACAATGAGCAGTTCTTC
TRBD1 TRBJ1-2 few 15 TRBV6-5 CASSYSGQGYGGYTF TGTGCCAGCAGTTACTCGGGACAGGGCTATGGTGGCTACACCTTC
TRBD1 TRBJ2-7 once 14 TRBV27 CASSSRTGHYEQYF TGTGCCAGCAGTTCCCGGACAGGTCACTACGAGCAGTACTTC
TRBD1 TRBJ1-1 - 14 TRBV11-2 CASSLFTGTGRAFF TGTGCCAGCAGCTTGTTCACGGGGACAGGGAGAGCTTTCTTT
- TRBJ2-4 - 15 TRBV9 CASSPGDGAKNIQYF TGTGCCAGCTCTCCAGGGGATGGGGCCAAAAACATTCAGTACTTC
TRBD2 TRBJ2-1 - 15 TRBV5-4 CASSRSGGPYNEQFF TGTGCCAGCAGCCGTAGCGGGGGACCTTACAATGAGCAGTTCTTC
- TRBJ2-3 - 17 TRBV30 CAWSSLTTQRSTDTQYF TGTGCCTGGAGTAGTTTGACAACCCAACGAAGCACAGATACGCAGTATTTT
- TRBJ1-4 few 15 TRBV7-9 CASSSRAGDNEKLFF TGTGCCAGCAGCTCCCGGGCAGGAGATAATGAAAAACTGTTTTTT
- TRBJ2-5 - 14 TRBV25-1 CASSNSQGQATQYF TGTGCCAGCAGTAACTCACAGGGACAAGCGACCCAGTACTTC
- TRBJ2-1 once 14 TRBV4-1 CASSQADRPNEQFF TGCGCCAGCAGCCAAGCGGACAGACCTAATGAGCAGTTCTTC
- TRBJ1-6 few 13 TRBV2 CASSVGESSPLHF TGTGCCAGCAGTGTCGGAGAGAGCTCACCCCTCCACTTT
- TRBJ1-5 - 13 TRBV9 CASSVTEHQPQHF TGTGCCAGCAGCGTGACAGAACATCAGCCCCAGCATTTT
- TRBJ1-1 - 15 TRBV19 CASSRVVKGRTEAFF TGTGCCAGTAGTAGGGTGGTGAAGGGTCGGACTGAAGCTTTCTTT
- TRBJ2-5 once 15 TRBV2 CASSFPRQYQETQYF TGTGCCAGCAGCTTCCCTAGACAGTACCAAGAGACCCAGTACTTC
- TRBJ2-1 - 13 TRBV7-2 CASSLAGSNEQFF TGTGCCAGCAGCTTAGCAGGGTCCAATGAGCAGTTCTTC
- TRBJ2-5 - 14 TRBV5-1 CASSLVGGQETQYF TGCGCCAGCAGCTTGGTGGGGGGCCAAGAGACCCAGTACTTC
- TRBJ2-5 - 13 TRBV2 CATLRGGRETQYF TGTGCCACTCTGAGGGGGGGCCGAGAGACCCAGTACTTC
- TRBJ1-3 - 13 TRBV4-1 CASSLGSGNTIYF TGCGCCAGCAGCCTTGGATCTGGAAACACCATATATTTT
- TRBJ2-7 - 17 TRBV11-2 CASSSAPRGRVSYEQYF TGTGCCAGCAGCTCCGCCCCCCGCGGCAGGGTCTCCTACGAGCAGTACTTC
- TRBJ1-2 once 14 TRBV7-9 CASSFDRDIYGYTF TGTGCCAGCAGCTTTGACCGGGACATTTATGGCTACACCTTC
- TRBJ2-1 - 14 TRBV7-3 CASSAEGVIKEQFF TGTGCCAGCAGCGCCGAAGGGGTGATTAAGGAGCAGTTCTTC
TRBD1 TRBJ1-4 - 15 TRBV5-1 CASSPTGRGPEKLFF TGCGCCAGCTCACCCACCGGCAGGGGGCCTGAAAAACTGTTTTTT
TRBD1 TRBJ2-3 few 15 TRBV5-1 CASSLGQGRTDTQYF TGCGCCAGCAGCTTAGGACAGGGGAGGACAGATACGCAGTATTTT
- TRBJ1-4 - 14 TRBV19 CASSLGRTNEKLFF TGTGCCAGTAGTTTAGGGAGGACTAATGAAAAACTGTTTTTT
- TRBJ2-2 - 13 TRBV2 CASRGSSTGELFF TGTGCCAGCAGGGGTTCCAGCACCGGGGAGCTGTTTTTT
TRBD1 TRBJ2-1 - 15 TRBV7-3 CASSLRTGNYNEQFF TGTGCCAGCAGCTTAAGGACAGGGAACTACAATGAGCAGTTCTTC
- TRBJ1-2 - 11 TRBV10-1 CASPLGGGYTF TGCGCCAGTCCCCTTGGGGGAGGCTACACCTTC
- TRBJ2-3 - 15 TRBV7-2 CASSLVVSSTDTQYF TGTGCCAGCAGCTTAGTCGTTTCTAGCACAGATACGCAGTATTTT
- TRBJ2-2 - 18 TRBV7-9 CASSFQLGQPGHTGELFF TGTGCCAGCAGCTTCCAGCTAGGACAGCCAGGGCACACCGGGGAGCTGTTTTTT
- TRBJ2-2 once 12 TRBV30 CAWSVDTGELFF TGTGCCTGGAGTGTCGATACCGGGGAGCTGTTTTTT
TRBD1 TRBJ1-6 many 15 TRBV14 CASSQRRTGDSPLHF TGTGCCAGCAGCCAAAGGAGAACAGGGGATTCACCCCTCCACTTT
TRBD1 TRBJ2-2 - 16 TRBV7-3 CASRTGDSVSVGELFF TGTGCCAGCAGGACAGGGGACAGTGTGTCGGTCGGGGAGCTGTTTTTT
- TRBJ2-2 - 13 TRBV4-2 CASSQVRDGELFF TGTGCCAGCAGCCAAGTTCGTGACGGGGAGCTGTTTTTT
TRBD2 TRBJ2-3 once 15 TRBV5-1 CASSRGVPSTDTQYF TGCGCCAGCAGCCGGGGGGTTCCTAGCACAGATACGCAGTATTTT